This TCR beta chain was sequenced during a study of CD8+ T cells in alopecia areata (dated by TCRdb to the late 2010s). For the study in its entirety: The treated patients took part in an open-label pilot trial in which moderate-to-severe alopecia areata was treated with oral tofacitinib at 5 to 10 mg twice daily. Patients received tofacitinib for 6 to 18 months and were then followed off drug for 6 months to check for delayed response and recurrence. Biopsies were taken from tofacitinib-treated patients at baseline and again at 4 and 24 weeks into treatment, and several of those patients also had a later scalp biopsy. RNA came from the PAXgene miRNA kit for fixed scalp, the miRNeasy kit for PBMCs, and the RNeasy kit for mouse skin. Clonality in the scalp was compared among normal scalp (n=4), patchy alopecia areata scalp (n=8), and alopecia totalis/universalis scalp (n=8). The study used high-throughput TCRbeta sequencing to examine T cell clonal expansion in alopecia areata, in both the C3H/HeJ mouse model and human patients. TCRbeta CDR3 regions were amplified by immunoSEQ multiplex PCR using 35 Vbeta forward and 13 Jbeta reverse primers. Scalp tissue and sorted CD4+ and CD8+ peripheral blood T cells from patchy and totalis/universalis alopecia areata patients and from healthy controls were covered by human TCRbeta sequencing. In treated patients, disease severity was measured using the SALT score, which gives the percentage of scalp surface area affected.

The library was made by the immunoSEQ multiplex PCR assay. RNA was extracted from all samples and reverse transcribed into cDNA, which served as template for TCR sequencing. SuperScript III was used to make first-strand cDNA, primed with a 2:1 mix of oligo-dT and random hexamers. A synthetic immune receptor repertoire was used to assess amplification bias, and residual bias was removed computationally. As for how the authors treated the data: Raw reads were preprocessed to remove errors, and CDR3 was defined by IMGT conventions from the conserved cysteine to phenylalanine. Clonality was computed as 1 minus the Shannon entropy, with the entropy normalized by log2 of the number of productive unique TCRs. Scalp TCRbeta sequences were cross-referenced with sorted blood CD4 and CD8 repertoires so that the CD4 or CD8 identity of scalp clones could be inferred. In its TCRdb copy, this immuneACCESS table keeps in-frame sequences only and misses some clones. Where compared with another copy, unresolved V genes explain less than half of these, and the others have no known cause. From that table come the V and J calls and clone size; the DNA was used to work out D and trimming. Recorded for this sample are roughly 210,000 clones; approximately 47% of them occurred a single time. The ten largest clones add up to over 2.5% of the sample.

Details on this clone: The antigen this receptor binds is unknown. No base qualities exist here, and no much larger clone lies one base off it.

In light of the paper, this sample's treatment or condition label describes: oral pan-JAK inhibitor, 5-10 mg twice daily. Lesional scalp punch biopsies and peripheral blood were collected from alopecia areata patients. PBMCs were separated by density centrifugation and stained for CD3, CD4 and CD8, after which CD4+ and CD8+ T cells were sorted on a FACSAria. CDR1 SGHTA and CDR2 FQGNSA were looked up in the germline V gene. The CDR3 has 16 amino acids, counting the end cysteine and phenylalanine. The retained sequence is limited to the CDR3, 48 bases, with the frame set at the first base. After removal of 3 bases from V and 6 bases from J, the junction retains 3 bases not matched to a gene. The investigation overall reported the following: Compared with mice, TCR sequences shared between patients were less clear, possibly partly because of HLA diversity across the patient population. Scalp clonality and the number of expanded CD8+ clones among the top 100 scalp clones were significantly decreased by tofacitinib. Higher clonality and more expanded CD8+ clones were observed in lesional scalp than in normal scalp, particularly in alopecia totalis/universalis, a finding suggestive of antigenic drive. During tofacitinib treatment, many expanded lesional clones remained in scalp and blood, and this persistence may partly explain relapse after treatment is stopped. Unlike mouse skin, where gammadelta T cells dominate, normal human skin contains resident alphabeta T cells that get sequenced too, which complicates analysis of the scalp TCR repertoire. Because the treated cohort was small and had only one nonresponder, larger studies are needed to examine links between baseline CD8+ expansion and response.

Sequencing used CD4+ T cells sorted from blood, obtained at approximately week 39, from a patient treated with tofacitinib. This clonotype was obtained from a human donor with alopecia areata. The rearranged segments are TRBV7-2 and TRBJ2-3; TRBD2 lines up with 16 middle nucleotides. At the DNA level, the sequence is TGTGCCAGCAGCTTGGGACTAGCGGGAGGGCCGGATACGCAGTATTTT. It is translated as CASSLGLAGGPDTQYF.